The 23 T cell receptor beta chains below all came from one sample that was sequenced in a study of human T cells and chemical hapten exposure. Time point meaning: patch test 3, about 24 weeks after DPC sensitization. Treatment defined: therapeutic diphenylcyclopropenone sensitization with weekly scalp DPC. TCRdb reprocessed the RACE reads with MiXCR, giving one entry per CDR3 protein. The sample has 70,000 to 90,000 distinct CDR3 sequences; under 14% are singletons. Sample: whole blood, taken in connection with sensitization to the hapten diphenylcyclopropenone (DPC). The receptors derive from a woman aged 45-65 years with alopecia areata. Some clones in this sample may be carry-over from other donors' samples.

This clonotype was seen more than once but under ten times. The rearrangement joins TRBV7-2 to TRBJ2-2, with 11 nucleotides matching TRBD1. The CDR3 loop spans 15 amino acids. The germline V gene has CDR1 SGHTA and CDR2 FQGNSA. V trimming: 8 bases; J trimming: 6 bases; junction bases outside the gene matches: 8. This CDR3 is CASGRGQGGPGELFF. In DNA, the CDR3 is TGTGCCAGCGGTCGGGGACAGGGGGGACCCGGGGAGCTGTTTTTT.

This clonotype was recorded at least ten times. The rearrangement joins TRBV7-9 to TRBJ1-5; D may be TRBD1 (5 bases). Germline lookup yields CDR1 SEHNR and CDR2 FQNEAQ (reference sequence). This CDR3 is 13 amino acids long. V dropped 5 bases and J dropped 6 bases, with 11 bases sitting between them. CDR3 amino acids: CASSLEGSQPQHF. CDR3 bases: TGTGCCAGCAGCCTAGAGGGGAGTCAGCCCCAGCATTTT. Full variable domain (remainder filled in from reference TRBV7-9 and TRBJ1-5): DTGVSQNPRHKITKRGQNVTFRCDPISEHNRLYWYRQTLGQGPEFLTYFQNEAQLEKSRLLSDRFSAERPKGSFSTLEIQRTEQGDSAMYLCASSLEGSQPQHFGDGTRLSIL.

This clonotype was recorded a few times. The chain combines TRBV5-1 with TRBJ2-3, with 10 positions matching TRBD2. CDR3 length: 15 amino acids. J was trimmed by 4 bases and V by 7 bases; bases with no gene match: 9. In germline, CDR1 is SGHRS, CDR2 YFSETQ. The CDR3 DNA sequence: TGCGCCAGCGGGGCTCTAGCGGGAGTCTCAGATACGCAGTATTTT. It encodes CASGALAGVSDTQYF.

There are many counts of this clonotype. The J gene is TRBJ1-2, the V gene TRBV5-1, with D perhaps TRBD1 (5 bases). V was cut by 4 bases and J by 4 bases, with 17 bases left in between. CDR1 and CDR2 from the germline V gene are SGHRS and YFSETQ. The CDR3 extends over 15 amino acids. CDR3 sequence: CASSPRDPTGYGYTF. The CDR3 DNA reads as TGCGCCAGCAGCCCCAGGGACCCAACGGGCTATGGCTACACCTTC.

In its sample, this clonotype was seen many times. This sequence joins TRBV7-2 and TRBJ1-2; 8 bases line up with TRBD1. This CDR3 is built from 13 residues. Germline V gene data show CDR1 as SGHTA and CDR2 as FQGNSA. Trimming cost V 1 base and J 5 bases; bases outside gene matches: 0. The CDR3, as DNA: TGTGCCAGCAGCTTAGACAGGGGGTATGGCTACACCTTC. The encoded protein is CASSLDRGYGYTF. Filled out from reference TRBV7-2 and TRBJ1-2, the complete variable domain reads GAGVSQSPSNKVTEKGKDVELRCDPISGHTALYWYRQSLGQGLEFLIYFQGNSAPDKSGLPSDRFSAERTGGSVSTLTIQRTQQEDSAVYLCASSLDRGYGYTFGSGTRLTVV.

This clonotype came up many times. The V and J genes are TRBV3-1 and TRBJ2-1; D is ambiguous. V gave up 4 bases and J gave up 9 bases, with 10 bases separating them. The CDR3 is 12 amino acids. Germline CDR1 reads LGHDT; CDR2 reads YNNKEL (reference sequence). CDR3 in amino acids: CASSLTVTEQFF. For the CDR3, the DNA is TGTGCCAGCAGCCTGACTGTGACTGAGCAGTTCTTC.

This clonotype was recorded many times. The J gene is TRBJ1-2, the V gene TRBV27; tentatively, D is TRBD1 (5 bases). The CDR3 sequence is 13 residues long. V shed 1 base and J shed 2 bases, with 5 bases lying between them. Germline V gene lookup returns CDR1 MNHEY and CDR2 SMNVEV (reference sequence). The CDR3 sequence is CASSLWGNYGYTF. The CDR3 nucleotides read TGTGCCAGCAGTTTATGGGGGAACTATGGCTACACCTTC.

The chain links TRBV29-1 to TRBJ2-7; TRBD2 agrees at 14 bases. CDR1 and CDR2 (germline): SQVTM, ANQGSEA. J gave up 0 bases and V 3 bases, and 1 base lay outside the gene matches. This CDR3 contains 15 residues. CDR3 region: CSVDGTSGSSYEQYF. The CDR3, as DNA: TGCAGCGTTGACGGGACTAGCGGGAGCTCCTACGAGCAGTACTTC.

The rearrangement uses TRBV4-3 and TRBJ2-3; TRBD2 agrees at 9 bases. The trim removed 3 bases at V and 4 bases at J, leaving 11 bases unmatched. Germline V gives CDR1 LGHNA, CDR2 YSLEER. This CDR3 contains 17 residues. This CDR3 is CASSHGATSGLPDTQYF. The CDR3 DNA follows: TGCGCCAGCAGCCATGGAGCGACTAGCGGATTACCAGATACGCAGTATTTT.

V and J are TRBV18 and TRBJ1-1, with D uncertain. V gave up 2 bases and J gave up 2 bases, with 15 bases separating them. There are 16 residues in the CDR3. Germline V gives CDR1 KGHSH, CDR2 LQKENI. CDR3 nucleotide sequence: TGTGCCAGCTCACCAAGGTTCTGGGCGGACAACACTGAAGCTTTCTTT. The encoded protein is CASSPRFWADNTEAFF.

The table lists this clonotype with many counts. The chain combines TRBV7-2 with TRBJ1-1, with D unclear. Germline CDR1 SGHTA, CDR2 FQGNSA. This CDR3 has 14 amino acids. The V end lost 1 base, the J end lost 6 bases, and 12 bases lay between the germline ends. Written as DNA, the CDR3 is TGTGCCAGCAGCTTAGATATATTCCCCTCTGAAGCTTTCTTT. This encodes CASSLDIFPSEAFF.

The rearrangement joins TRBV2 to TRBJ2-3, with 12 nucleotides matching TRBD2. Germline-derived CDR1 and CDR2 are SNHLY and FYNNEI. V was pared by 4 bases and J by 3 bases, with 2 bases of the junction left unmatched. This CDR3 has 15 amino acids. The CDR3 here is CASSVLAGGTDTQYF. The CDR3 DNA sequence: TGTGCCAGCAGTGTTCTAGCGGGAGGGACAGATACGCAGTATTTT.

This chain joins TRBV27 and TRBJ1-5; D might be TRBD1 (6 bases). V was pared by 5 bases and J by 9 bases, with 14 bases between. Germline lookup yields CDR1 MNHEY and CDR2 SMNVEV (reference sequence). CDR3 length: 13 residues. CDR3 region: CASSPNRDRPQHF. In DNA form, the CDR3 reads TGTGCCAGCAGTCCCAACAGGGACCGGCCCCAGCATTTT.

The chain has TRBV12-3 or TRBV12-4 and TRBJ2-7, with D unresolved. This CDR3 spans 12 amino acids. V was cut by 2 bases and J by 5 bases, with 7 bases left in between. The CDR3 DNA follows: TGTGCCAGCAGTTTAATTACGGACGAGCAGTACTTC. Protein product: CASSLITDEQYF.

This clonotype was seen many times. This sequence joins TRBV30 and TRBJ1-1; tentatively, D is TRBD1 (5 bases). The V end lost 5 bases, the J end lost 4 bases, and 14 bases lay between the germline ends. The CDR3 loop spans 13 amino acids. The germline gives CDR1 GTSNPN, CDR2 SVGIG (reference sequence). This CDR3 is CAWGGVEGTEAFF. The DNA of the CDR3 is TGTGCCTGGGGGGGGGTTGAGGGCACTGAAGCTTTCTTT.

The rearrangement uses TRBV29-1 and TRBJ2-2; D possibly corresponds to TRBD2 (6 bases). The CDR3 loop spans 13 amino acids. Germline V lookup: CDR1 SQVTM, CDR2 ANQGSEA. V was cut by 5 bases and J by 4 bases, with 11 bases left in between. The CDR3 sequence: CSVSTGSTGELFF. The DNA for the CDR3 is TGCAGCGTTTCAACCGGGAGCACCGGGGAGCTGTTTTTT.

The gene calls are TRBV11-2 and TRBJ2-7; 8 bases line up with TRBD1. The J segment lost 3 bases and the V segment lost 5 bases, leaving 15 bases of the junction unmatched. Germline V CDR1 and CDR2: SGHAT, FQNNGV. This CDR3 has 17 amino acids. This CDR3 is CASSQGLGTGPRYEQYF. In nucleotides, the CDR3 is TGTGCCAGCAGCCAGGGGCTCGGGACAGGCCCCCGCTACGAGCAGTACTTC. The full variable domain, in which reference TRBV11-2 and TRBJ2-7 provide the parts outside the CDR3, is EAGVAQSPRYKIIEKRQSVAFWCNPISGHATLYWYQQILGQGPKLLIQFQNNGVVDDSQLPKDRFSAERLKGVDSTLKIQPAKLEDSAVYLCASSQGLGTGPRYEQYFGPGTRLTVT.

This clonotype occurred a few times. The chain recombines TRBV19 with TRBJ2-7, with unresolved D. Trimming stripped 0 bases from V and 5 bases from J, with 8 bases between. CDR3 length: 13 amino acids. The germline gives CDR1 LNHDA, CDR2 SQIVND (reference sequence). The CDR3 spells CASSIDRNDEQYF. CDR3 nucleotides: TGTGCCAGTAGTATAGATCGGAACGACGAGCAGTACTTC.

This clonotype turned up a few times. The chain has TRBV12-3 or TRBV12-4 and TRBJ2-7; maybe TRBD1 (6 bases). V lost 4 bases, J lost 4 bases, and 11 bases lay in between. The CDR3 is 13 residues long. In nucleotides, the CDR3 is TGTGCCAGCAGTTCCGGGACACCTTACGAGCAGTACTTC. Its protein product is CASSSGTPYEQYF.

This chain joins TRBV12-3 or TRBV12-4 and TRBJ2-1; D possibly corresponds to TRBD2 (5 bases). The V end was cut by 1 base, the J end by 8 bases, with 12 bases between. The CDR3 has 14 residues. This CDR3 is CASSLGLHGDEQFF. The CDR3 nucleotides read TGTGCCAGCAGTTTAGGACTCCACGGGGATGAGCAGTTCTTC.

Concerning this clonotype: This sequence may be a read error, since a much larger clone differs from it by one base. No conserved phenylalanine or tryptophan is present at the end of the CDR3, so a read error is the likely explanation. This rearrangement joins TRBV6-2 or TRBV6-3 to TRBJ2-1; D not certain. With 6 bases removed from V and 0 bases from J, the gap between germline ends came to 6 bases. Germline assignment: CDR1 MNHEY and CDR2 SVGEGT. CDR3 length: 13 residues. This CDR3 is CASRPDSYNEQFL. CDR3 DNA: TGTGCCAGCAGACCAGACTCCTACAATGAGCAGTTCCTC.

This clonotype was picked up a small number of times. The V gene is TRBV5-1, the J gene TRBJ1-1; D ambiguous. Germline values: CDR1 SGHRS, CDR2 YFSETQ. Trimming removed 1 base at V and 4 bases at J, with 14 bases between. CDR3 size: 15 residues. CDR3 bases: TGCGCCAGCAGCTTGTCACAAACGCGGGGCACTGAAGCTTTCTTT. This gives the protein CASSLSQTRGTEAFF.

This clonotype showed up many times. This chain links TRBV11-1 with TRBJ2-3; D remains ambiguous. Deletions cut 3 bases from V and 2 bases from J, with 3 bases between. The CDR3 is 12 residues long. Per germline, CDR1 SGHAT and CDR2 FQDESV (reference sequence). This chain's CDR3 is CASSLNTDTQYF. The CDR3 bases are TGTGCCAGCAGCTTGAACACAGATACGCAGTATTTT.